Below, 7 T cell receptor beta chains from the same sample are listed, as sequenced in a study of shared clonotypes between healthy human individuals. The method was immunoSEQ multiplex PCR; TCRdb's version includes in-frame clones alone and lacks a portion of them. The data hold roughly 2 million clones, with approximately 96% observed a single time. The sample comprised naive CD4+ T cells sorted from blood. This sample's subset: CD45RA+ positively selected. These receptors all come from a man younger than 35 in good health.

The chain carries TRBV18 and TRBJ2-3; D call uncertain. The CDR3 has 12 residues. V was pared by 4 bases and J by 4 bases, with 6 bases between. In germline, CDR1 is KGHSH, CDR2 LQKENI. This CDR3 is CASSHLADTQYF. DNA for the CDR3: TGTGCCAGCTCACACTTAGCAGATACGCAGTATTTT.

The CDR3 reads CAWRVERGKSFHEQYF. As DNA, the CDR3 is TGTGCCTGGAGGGTAGAGCGGGGTAAATCTTTCCACGAGCAGTACTTC. The rearrangement links TRBV30 to TRBJ2-7; 7 positions match TRBD2. V dropped 3 bases and J dropped 5; count of bases not matched to a gene: 16. Looked up from germline, CDR1 is GTSNPN and CDR2 is SVGIG (reference sequence). This CDR3 spans 16 amino acids.

On this clone: This sample includes further DNA sequences coding for the same CDR3. The chain has TRBV30 and TRBJ1-4; D gene unclear. The CDR3 runs to 13 residues. With 2 bases removed from V and 4 bases from J, the gap between germline ends came to 8 bases. In germline, CDR1 is GTSNPN, CDR2 SVGIG (reference sequence). The CDR3 nucleotides are TGTGCCTGGAGTTCGGGGAATAATGAAAAACTGTTTTTT. Protein: CAWSSGNNEKLFF.

To note about this clone: The junction shows a germline mismatch at one end, possibly a read error. V usage is TRBV19 and J usage is TRBJ2-5, with D perhaps matching TRBD1 or TRBD2 (5 bases each). CDR3 size: 15 residues. Germline CDR1 reads LNHDA; CDR2 reads SQIVND (reference sequence). CDR3 amino acids: CASSPIGTDHETQYF. CDR3 DNA sequence: TGTGCCAGTAGTCCAATAGGGACCGACCACGAGACCCAGTACTTC.

This sequence joins TRBV11-2 and TRBJ1-1; TRBD1 might be the D (6 bases). There are 16 residues in the CDR3. Looked up from germline, CDR1 is SGHAT and CDR2 is FQNNGV. Trimming took off 5 bases at V and 1 base at J, with 17 bases between the two ends. The DNA of the CDR3 is TGTGCCAGCAGCCGACAGGCGACCGGTTGGAACACTGAAGCTTTCTTT. This codes for CASSRQATGWNTEAFF.

The chain joins TRBV10-2 to TRBJ2-7, with 11 bases lining up with TRBD1. This CDR3 contains 13 residues. Germline-derived CDR1 and CDR2 are WSHSY and SAAADI. The J segment lost 6 bases and the V segment lost 5 bases, leaving 3 bases of the junction unmatched. CDR3 sequence reads: CASSRDRGAEQYF. The CDR3 region has the DNA TGCGCCAGCAGTCGGGACAGGGGGGCCGAGCAGTACTTC.

The chain employs TRBV10-3 and TRBJ2-3; 15 bases fit TRBD2. Trimming at V came to 3 bases and at J to 0 bases, leaving 7 bases not matched to a gene. Germline V gene data show CDR1 as ENHRY and CDR2 as SYGVKD. The CDR3 loop spans 19 amino acids. DNA for the CDR3: TGTGCCATCAGTGACCCCGGGACTAGCGGGAGGTGGAGCACAGATACGCAGTATTTT. Its translation: CAISDPGTSGRWSTDTQYF.